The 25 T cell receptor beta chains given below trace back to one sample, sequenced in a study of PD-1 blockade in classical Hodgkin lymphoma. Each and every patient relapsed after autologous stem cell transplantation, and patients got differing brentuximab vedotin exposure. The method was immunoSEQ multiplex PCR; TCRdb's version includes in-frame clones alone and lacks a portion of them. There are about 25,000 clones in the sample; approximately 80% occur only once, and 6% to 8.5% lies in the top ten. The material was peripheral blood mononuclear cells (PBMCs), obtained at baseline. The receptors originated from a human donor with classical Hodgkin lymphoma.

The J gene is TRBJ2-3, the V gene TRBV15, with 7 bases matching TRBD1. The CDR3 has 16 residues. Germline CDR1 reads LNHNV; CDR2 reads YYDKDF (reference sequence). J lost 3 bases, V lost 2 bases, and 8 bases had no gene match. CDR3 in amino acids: CATSRHSGTATDTQYF. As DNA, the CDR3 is TGTGCCACCAGCAGACACTCCGGGACAGCTACAGATACGCAGTATTTT.

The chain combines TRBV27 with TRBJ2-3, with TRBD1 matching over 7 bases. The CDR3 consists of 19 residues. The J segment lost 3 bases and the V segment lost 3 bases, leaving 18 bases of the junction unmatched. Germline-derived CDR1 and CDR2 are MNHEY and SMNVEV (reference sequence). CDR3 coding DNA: TGTGCCAGCAGTTTGGCGACTAAGATCGGGACAGCTTTAACAGATACGCAGTATTTT. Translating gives CASSLATKIGTALTDTQYF.

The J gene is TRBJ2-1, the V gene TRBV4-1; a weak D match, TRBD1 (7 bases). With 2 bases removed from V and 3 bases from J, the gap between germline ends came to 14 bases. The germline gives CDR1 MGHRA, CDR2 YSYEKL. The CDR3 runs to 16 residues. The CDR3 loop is CASSQRRDSFYNEQFF. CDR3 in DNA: TGCGCCAGCAGCCAAAGGAGGGACAGCTTCTACAATGAGCAGTTCTTC.

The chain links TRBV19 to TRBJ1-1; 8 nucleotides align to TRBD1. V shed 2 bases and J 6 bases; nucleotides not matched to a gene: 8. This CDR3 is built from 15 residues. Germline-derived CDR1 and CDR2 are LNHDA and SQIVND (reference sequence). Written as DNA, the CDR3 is TGTGCCAGTAGTATACAGGGGGCGCGATTGTCTGAAGCTTTCTTT. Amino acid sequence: CASSIQGARLSEAFF.

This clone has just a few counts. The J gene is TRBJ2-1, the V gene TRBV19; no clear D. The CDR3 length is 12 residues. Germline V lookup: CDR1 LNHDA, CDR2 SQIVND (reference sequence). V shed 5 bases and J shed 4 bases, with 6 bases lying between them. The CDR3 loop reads CASSAQYNEQFF. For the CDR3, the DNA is TGTGCCAGTAGTGCACAGTACAATGAGCAGTTCTTC.

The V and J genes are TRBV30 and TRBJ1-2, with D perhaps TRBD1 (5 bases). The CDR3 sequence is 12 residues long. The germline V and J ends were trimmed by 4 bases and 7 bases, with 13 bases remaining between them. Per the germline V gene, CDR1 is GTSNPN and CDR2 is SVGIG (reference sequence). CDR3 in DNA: TGTGCCTGGAATACGGGGGGTAGTGGCTACACCTTC. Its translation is CAWNTGGSGYTF.

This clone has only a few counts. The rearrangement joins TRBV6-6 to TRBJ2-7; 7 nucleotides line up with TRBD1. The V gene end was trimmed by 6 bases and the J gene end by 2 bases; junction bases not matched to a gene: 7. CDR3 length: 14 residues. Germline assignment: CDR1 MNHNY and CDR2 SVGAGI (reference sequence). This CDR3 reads CASSDRGQTYEQYF. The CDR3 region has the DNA TGTGCCAGCAGCGACCGGGGACAGACCTACGAGCAGTACTTC.

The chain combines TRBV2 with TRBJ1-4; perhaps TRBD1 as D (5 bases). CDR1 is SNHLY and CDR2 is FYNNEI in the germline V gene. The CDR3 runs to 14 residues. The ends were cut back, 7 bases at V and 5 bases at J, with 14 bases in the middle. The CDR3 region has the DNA TGTGCCAGCACCCGGAGGACAAGAAATGAAAAACTGTTTTTT. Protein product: CASTRRTRNEKLFF.

The chain's CDR3 is CASSLDSGGYEQYF. The CDR3, as DNA: TGTGCCAGCAGCTTGGACAGTGGGGGGTACGAGCAGTACTTC. The chain joins TRBV5-5 to TRBJ2-7; D perhaps matches TRBD2 (6 bases). This CDR3 is 14 amino acids long. V shed 0 bases and J shed 4 bases, with 11 bases lying between them. Germline V gene lookup returns CDR1 SGHKS and CDR2 YYEKEE (reference sequence).

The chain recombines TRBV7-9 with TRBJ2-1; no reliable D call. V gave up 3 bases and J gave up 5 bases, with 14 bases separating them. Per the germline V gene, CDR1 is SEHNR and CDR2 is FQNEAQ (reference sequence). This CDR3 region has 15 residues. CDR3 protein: CASSFRGGQNNEQFF. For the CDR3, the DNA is TGTGCCAGCAGCTTCCGAGGTGGGCAGAACAATGAGCAGTTCTTC.

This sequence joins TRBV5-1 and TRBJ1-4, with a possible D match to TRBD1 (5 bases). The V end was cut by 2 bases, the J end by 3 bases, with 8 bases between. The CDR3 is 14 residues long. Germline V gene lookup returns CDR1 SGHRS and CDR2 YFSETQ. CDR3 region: CASSFAGANEKLFF. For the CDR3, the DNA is TGCGCCAGCAGCTTCGCGGGGGCTAATGAAAAACTGTTTTTT.

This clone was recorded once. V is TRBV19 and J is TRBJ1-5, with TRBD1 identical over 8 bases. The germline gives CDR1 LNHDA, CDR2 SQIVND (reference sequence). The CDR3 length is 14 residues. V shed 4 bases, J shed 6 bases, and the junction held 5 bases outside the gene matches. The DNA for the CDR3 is TGTGCCAGTAGTAGGGACAGGACTCCTCAGCCCCAGCATTTT. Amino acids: CASSRDRTPQPQHF. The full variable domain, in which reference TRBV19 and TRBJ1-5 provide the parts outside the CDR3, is DGGITQSPKYLFRKEGQNVTLSCEQNLNHDAMYWYRQDPGQGLRLIYYSQIVNDFQKGDIAEGYSVSREKKESFPLTVTSAQKNPTAFYLCASSRDRTPQPQHFGDGTRLSIL.

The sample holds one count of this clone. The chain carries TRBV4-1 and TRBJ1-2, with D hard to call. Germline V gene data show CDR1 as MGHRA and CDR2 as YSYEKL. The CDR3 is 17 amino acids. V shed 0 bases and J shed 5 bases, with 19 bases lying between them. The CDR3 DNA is TGCGCCAGCAGCCAAGATCGGTGGCTCCGATCCCTATATGGCTACACCTTC. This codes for CASSQDRWLRSLYGYTF.

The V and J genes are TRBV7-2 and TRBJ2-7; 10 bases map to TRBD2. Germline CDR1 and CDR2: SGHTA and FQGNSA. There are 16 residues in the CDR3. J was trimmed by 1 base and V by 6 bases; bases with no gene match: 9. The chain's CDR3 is CASRAWLAGDSYEQYF. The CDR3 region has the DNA TGTGCCAGCAGAGCCTGGCTAGCGGGGGATTCCTACGAGCAGTACTTC.

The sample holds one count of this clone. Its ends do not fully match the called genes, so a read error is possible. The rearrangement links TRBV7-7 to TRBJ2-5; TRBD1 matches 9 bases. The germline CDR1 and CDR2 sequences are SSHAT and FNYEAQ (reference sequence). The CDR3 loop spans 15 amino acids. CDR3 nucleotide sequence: TGTGCTAGCAGCTTAGCATGGGACAGGGAAGAGACCCAGTACTTC. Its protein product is CASSLAWDREETQYF.

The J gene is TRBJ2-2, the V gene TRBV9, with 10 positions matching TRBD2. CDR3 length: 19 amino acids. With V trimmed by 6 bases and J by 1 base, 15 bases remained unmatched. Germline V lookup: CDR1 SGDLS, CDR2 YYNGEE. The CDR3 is CASKEGLAGGSWNTGELFF. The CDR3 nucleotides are TGTGCCAGCAAAGAAGGTTTAGCGGGGGGATCGTGGAACACCGGGGAGCTGTTTTTT.

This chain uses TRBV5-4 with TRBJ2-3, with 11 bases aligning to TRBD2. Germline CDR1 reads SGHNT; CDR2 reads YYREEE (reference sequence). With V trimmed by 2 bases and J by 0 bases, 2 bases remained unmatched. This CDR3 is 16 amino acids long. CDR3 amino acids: CASSLRLAGSTDTQYF. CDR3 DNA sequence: TGTGCCAGCAGCTTAAGACTAGCGGGGAGCACAGATACGCAGTATTTT.

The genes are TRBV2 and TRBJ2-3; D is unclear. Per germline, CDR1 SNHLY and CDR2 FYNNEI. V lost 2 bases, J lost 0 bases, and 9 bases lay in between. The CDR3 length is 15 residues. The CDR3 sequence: CASSEQDASTDTQYF. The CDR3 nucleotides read TGTGCCAGCAGTGAACAGGACGCTAGCACAGATACGCAGTATTTT. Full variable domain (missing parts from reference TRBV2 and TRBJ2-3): EPEVTQTPSHQVTQMGQEVILRCVPISNHLYFYWYRQILGQKVEFLVSFYNNEISEKSEIFDDQFSVERPDGSNFTLKIRSTKLEDSAMYFCASSEQDASTDTQYFGPGTRLTVL.

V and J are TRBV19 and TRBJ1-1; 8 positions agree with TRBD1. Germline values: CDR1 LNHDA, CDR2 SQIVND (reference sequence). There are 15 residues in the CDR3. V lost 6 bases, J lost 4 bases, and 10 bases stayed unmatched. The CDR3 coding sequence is TGTGCCAGTAGAGATTTACCCGGGACAGGCACTGAAGCTTTCTTT. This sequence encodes CASRDLPGTGTEAFF.

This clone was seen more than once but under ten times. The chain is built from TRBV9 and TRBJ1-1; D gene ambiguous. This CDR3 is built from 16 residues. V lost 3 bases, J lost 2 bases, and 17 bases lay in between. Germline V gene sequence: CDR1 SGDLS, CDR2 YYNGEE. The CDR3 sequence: CASSARNREPNTEAFF. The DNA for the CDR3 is TGTGCCAGCAGCGCCCGCAACAGAGAACCAAACACTGAAGCTTTCTTT.

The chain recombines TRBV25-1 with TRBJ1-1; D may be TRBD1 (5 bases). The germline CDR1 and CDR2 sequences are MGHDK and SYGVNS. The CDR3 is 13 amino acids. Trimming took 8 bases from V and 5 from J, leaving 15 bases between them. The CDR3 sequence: CASAGTHGTEAFF. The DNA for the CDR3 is TGTGCCAGCGCCGGGACCCACGGAACTGAAGCTTTCTTT.

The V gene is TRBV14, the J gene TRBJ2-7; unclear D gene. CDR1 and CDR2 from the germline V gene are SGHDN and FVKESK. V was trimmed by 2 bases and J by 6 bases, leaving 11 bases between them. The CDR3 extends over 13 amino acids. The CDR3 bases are TGTGCCAGCAGCCAACATGGGTTAGGCGAGCAGTACTTC. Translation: CASSQHGLGEQYF. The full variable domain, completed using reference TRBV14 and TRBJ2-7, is EAGVTQFPSHSVIEKGQTVTLRCDPISGHDNLYWYRRVMGKEIKFLLHFVKESKQDESGMPNNRFLAERTGGTYSTLKVQPAELEDSGVYFCASSQHGLGEQYFGPGTRLTVT.

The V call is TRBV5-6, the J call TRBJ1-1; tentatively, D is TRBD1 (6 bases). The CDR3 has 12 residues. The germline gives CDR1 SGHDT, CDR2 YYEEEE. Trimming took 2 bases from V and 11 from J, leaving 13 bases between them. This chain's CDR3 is CASSFLGGDAFF. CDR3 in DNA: TGTGCCAGCAGCTTTTTGGGGGGCGATGCTTTCTTT.

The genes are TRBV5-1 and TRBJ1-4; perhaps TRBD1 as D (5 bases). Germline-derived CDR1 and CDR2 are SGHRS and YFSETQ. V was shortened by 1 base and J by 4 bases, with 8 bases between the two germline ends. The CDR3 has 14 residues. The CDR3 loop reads CASSLQRGNEKLFF. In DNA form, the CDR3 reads TGCGCCAGCAGCTTGCAGAGGGGTAATGAAAAACTGTTTTTT.

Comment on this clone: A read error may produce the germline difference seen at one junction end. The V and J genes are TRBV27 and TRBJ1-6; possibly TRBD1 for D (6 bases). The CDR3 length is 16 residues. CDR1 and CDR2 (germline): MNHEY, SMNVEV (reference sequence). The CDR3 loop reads CASSLFARGANSLLHF. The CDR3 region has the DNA TGTGCCAGCAGTTTATTTGCCAGGGGAGCAAATTCACTCCTCCACTTT.